This T cell receptor (beta chain) was observed in a study of PD-L1 blockade in urothelial cancer. Study observations and caveats: Durable-benefit patients showed greater tumor-associated blood clone expansion at 3 weeks.

This clone was recorded only once. Its specificity is not known. Clones were sequenced by immunoSEQ multiplex PCR, and TCRdb holds only the in-frame ones, with some missing. The sample lists more than 55,000 clones, roughly 80% occurring once. Time point noted: pretreatment peripheral blood. Germline CDR1 MNHNY, CDR2 SVGAGI (reference sequence). The ends lost 2 bases at V and 4 bases at J; junction bases unmatched: 5. The length of the CDR3 is 16 residues. The sequence derives from a man between 70 and 80 years old with urothelial cancer. The specimen comprised PBMCs, sampled around atezolizumab (anti-PD-L1) treatment. V gene TRBV6-6 combines with J gene TRBJ2-1, with 10 bases aligning to TRBD2. The CDR3 DNA reads TGTGCCAGCAGTTACCCAACTAGCGGGGCTTACAATGAGCAGTTCTTC. Its protein product is CASSYPTSGAYNEQFF.